This T cell receptor beta chain was identified during a study of blood T cell repertoires in COVID-19. CDR3 length equals 15 residues. V shed 6 bases and J shed 9 bases, with 22 bases lying between them. Germline CDR1 reads SGHRS; CDR2 reads YFSETQ. Followed over time, Seattle patients had been enrolled while infection was active. Method: immunoSEQ multiplex PCR; TCRdb's copy keeps in-frame clones and lacks some. The sample yields about 200,000 clones, approximately 90% seen once. Sequenced: peripheral blood. The rearrangement joins TRBV5-1 to TRBJ2-1, with a tentative D call TRBD1 (6 bases). This clonotype originated in a man between 60 and 75 years old with COVID-19, enrolled during active disease. In DNA form, the CDR3 reads TGCGCCAGCAACCCGGATGGGTGGGGCAGGGGTGAGCAGTTCTTC. It yields the protein CASNPDGWGRGEQFF.